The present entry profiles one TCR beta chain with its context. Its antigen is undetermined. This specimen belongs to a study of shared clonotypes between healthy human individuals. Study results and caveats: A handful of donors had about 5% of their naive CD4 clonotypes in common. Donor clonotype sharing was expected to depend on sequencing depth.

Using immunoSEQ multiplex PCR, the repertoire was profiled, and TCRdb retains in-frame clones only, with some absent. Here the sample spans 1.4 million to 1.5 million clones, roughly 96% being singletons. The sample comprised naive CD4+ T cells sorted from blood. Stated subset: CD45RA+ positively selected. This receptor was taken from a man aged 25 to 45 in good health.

In DNA, the CDR3 is TGTGCCAGTAAGGGGCCCCCGGTAAGTCAGCCCCAGCATTTT. Translation: CASKGPPVSQPQHF. The chain joins TRBV19 to TRBJ1-5; TRBD1 is a possible D gene (5 bases). The CDR3 length is 14 residues. Trimming shortened V by 7 bases and J by 6 bases, and 16 bases separated the two germline ends. CDR1 LNHDA and CDR2 SQIVND come from the germline V gene (reference sequence).